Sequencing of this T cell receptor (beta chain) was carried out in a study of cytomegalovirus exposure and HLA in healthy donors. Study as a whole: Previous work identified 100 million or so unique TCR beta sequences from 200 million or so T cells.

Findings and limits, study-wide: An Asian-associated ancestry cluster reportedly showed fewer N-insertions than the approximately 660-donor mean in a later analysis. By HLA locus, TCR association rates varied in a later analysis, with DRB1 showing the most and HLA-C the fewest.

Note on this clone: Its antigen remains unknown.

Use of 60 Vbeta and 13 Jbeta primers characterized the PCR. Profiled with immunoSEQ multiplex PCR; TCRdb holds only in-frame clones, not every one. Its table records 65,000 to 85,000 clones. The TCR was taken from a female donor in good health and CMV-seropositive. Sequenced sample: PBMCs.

Written as DNA, the CDR3 is TGTGCCAGCTCCCCGAGGGACAGCCCCTGGGAGACCCAGTACTTC. This translates into CASSPRDSPWETQYF. The J gene is TRBJ2-5, the V gene TRBV18; TRBD1 agrees at 7 bases. V dropped 6 bases and J dropped 5; count of bases not matched to a gene: 12. This CDR3 comprises 15 residues. CDR1 is KGHSH and CDR2 is LQKENI in the germline V gene.